This TCR beta chain was identified in a study of vaccination effects on CD4 cells after COVID-19. Study-wide results and caveats: In the late period after vaccination, infection- and vaccine-induced clones contracted markedly. Convalescent patients numbered few in the study; early post-infection timepoints were missing entirely.

Remarks on this clone: Its specificity is not known.

Ahead of sequencing, the ViraFEST assay grew antigen-specific CD4+ T cells using viral peptide pools. Following 10 days of culture, CD4+ T cells were isolated. Participants completed two doses of the BNT162b2 or mRNA-1273 vaccine. Vaccinated participants had no history of SARS-CoV-2 infection and tested negative for nucleocapsid antibodies. Half the medium was swapped for IL-2 medium on days 3 and 7. Libraries were prepared by immunoSEQ multiplex PCR; TCRdb keeps only in-frame clonotypes and omits some of them. The table shows approximately 25,000 clones, with about 80% occurring only once. Germline V CDR1 and CDR2: LNHDA, SQIVND (reference sequence). This CDR3 is built from 14 residues. The V end was cut by 5 bases, the J end by 2 bases, with 12 bases between.

Source: CD4+ T cells from PBMCs cultured with SARS-CoV-2 spike peptides, taken after COVID-19 vaccination. This chain uses TRBV19 with TRBJ1-2; weak D call: TRBD1 (5 bases). The TCR comes from a human donor who received a COVID-19 vaccine. Some clones in this sample may be carry-over from other donors' samples. CDR3 sequence (DNA): TGTGCCAGTAGTCCCCCACAGGCGAACTATGGCTACACCTTC. Residues: CASSPPQANYGYTF.